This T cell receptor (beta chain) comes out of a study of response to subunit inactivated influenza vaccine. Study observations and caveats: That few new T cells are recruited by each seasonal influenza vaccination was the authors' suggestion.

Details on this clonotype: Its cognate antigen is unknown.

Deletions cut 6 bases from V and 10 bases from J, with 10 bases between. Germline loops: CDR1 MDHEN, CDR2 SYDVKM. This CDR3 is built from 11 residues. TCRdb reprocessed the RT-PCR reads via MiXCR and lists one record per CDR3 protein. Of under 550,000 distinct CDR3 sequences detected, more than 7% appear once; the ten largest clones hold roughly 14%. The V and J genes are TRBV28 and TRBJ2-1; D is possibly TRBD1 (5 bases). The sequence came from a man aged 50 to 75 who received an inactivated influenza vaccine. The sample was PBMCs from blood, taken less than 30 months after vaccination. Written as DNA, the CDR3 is TGTGCCAGCAGGAGATGGACAGAGCAGTTCTTC. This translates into CASRRWTEQFF.